This is a list of T cell receptor beta chains from one sample in a study of shared clonotypes between healthy human individuals. Assay: immunoSEQ multiplex PCR; the TCRdb copy retains only in-frame clones and omits some. The sample has over 850,000 clones; approximately 80% are singletons. Input material: memory CD4+ T cells from PBMCs. All receptors come from a young man in good health. Some clones in this sample may be carry-over from other donors' samples. The CDR3 runs from the conserved cysteine through the conserved F or W. The order of the fields is J gene, V gene, D gene, clone size, CDR3 protein, CDR3 DNA. D genes are given only for firm matches. Where a row states a size, it is once, few, many or the class of an expanded clone; other rows omit it.

j_gene: TRBJ2-1; v_gene: TRBV29-1; d_gene: TRBD2; abundance: -; CDR3aa: CSVGAGTPSYEQFF; CDR3nt: TGCAGCGTGGGAGCGGGAACCCCCAGCTATGAGCAGTTCTTC
j_gene: TRBJ2-1; v_gene: TRBV7-9; d_gene: -; abundance: -; CDR3aa: CASSLGFSGQGDNEQFF; CDR3nt: TGTGCCAGCAGCTTAGGATTTTCGGGACAAGGCGACAATGAGCAGTTCTTC
j_gene: TRBJ2-1; v_gene: TRBV9; d_gene: -; abundance: -; CDR3aa: CASSVEGGQAYNEQFF; CDR3nt: TGTGCCAGCAGCGTAGAAGGTGGACAAGCGTACAATGAGCAGTTCTTC
j_gene: TRBJ1-3; v_gene: TRBV2; d_gene: -; abundance: -; CDR3aa: CASSERSLSGNTIYF; CDR3nt: TGTGCCAGCAGTGAGCGCAGTCTCTCTGGAAACACCATATATTTT
j_gene: TRBJ2-2; v_gene: TRBV2; d_gene: TRBD2; abundance: -; CDR3aa: CASSLLARGTGELFF; CDR3nt: TGTGCCAGCAGCCTACTAGCGCGGGGGACCGGGGAGCTGTTTTTT
j_gene: TRBJ1-2; v_gene: TRBV30; d_gene: TRBD1; abundance: -; CDR3aa: CAWSVQGASYGYTF; CDR3nt: TGTGCCTGGAGTGTACAGGGGGCGAGCTATGGCTACACCTTC
j_gene: TRBJ2-7; v_gene: TRBV5-1; d_gene: -; abundance: -; CDR3aa: CASSLAPLGEQYF; CDR3nt: TGCGCCAGCAGCTTGGCCCCCCTGGGGGAGCAGTACTTC
j_gene: TRBJ2-5; v_gene: TRBV5-5; d_gene: TRBD2; abundance: -; CDR3aa: CASSLASGKQETQYF; CDR3nt: TGTGCCAGCAGCTTGGCTAGCGGCAAACAAGAGACCCAGTACTTC
j_gene: TRBJ1-2; v_gene: TRBV5-1; d_gene: TRBD1; abundance: -; CDR3aa: CASSSGQGGYGYTF; CDR3nt: TGCGCCAGCAGCTCAGGACAGGGTGGATATGGCTACACCTTC
j_gene: TRBJ2-3; v_gene: TRBV28; d_gene: -; abundance: -; CDR3aa: CASSSGTLTQYF; CDR3nt: TGTGCCAGCAGTTCGGGGACTCTCACGCAGTATTTT
j_gene: TRBJ2-7; v_gene: TRBV7-6; d_gene: -; abundance: -; CDR3aa: CASSWGSSKVYEQYF; CDR3nt: TGTGCCAGCAGCTGGGGGTCCTCGAAGGTCTACGAGCAGTACTTC
j_gene: TRBJ2-3; v_gene: TRBV5-1; d_gene: -; abundance: once; CDR3aa: CASSFLGGDTDTQYF; CDR3nt: TGCGCCAGCAGCTTCCTGGGCGGGGACACAGATACGCAGTATTTT
j_gene: TRBJ1-5; v_gene: TRBV6-6; d_gene: TRBD1; abundance: -; CDR3aa: CASSYDSQGYQPQHF; CDR3nt: TGTGCCAGCAGTTACGATTCACAGGGGTATCAGCCCCAGCATTTT
j_gene: TRBJ2-7; v_gene: TRBV5-4; d_gene: -; abundance: -; CDR3aa: CASSRDIYEQYF; CDR3nt: TGTGCCAGCAGTCGGGACATTTACGAGCAGTACTTC
j_gene: TRBJ2-5; v_gene: TRBV27; d_gene: -; abundance: -; CDR3aa: CASRPTRIRETQYF; CDR3nt: TGTGCCAGCAGGCCTACAAGGATACGGGAGACCCAGTACTTC
j_gene: TRBJ1-6; v_gene: TRBV9; d_gene: -; abundance: -; CDR3aa: CASTSGSTHSPLHF; CDR3nt: TGTGCCAGCACCTCGGGGAGTACCCATTCACCCCTCCACTTT
j_gene: TRBJ2-3; v_gene: TRBV5-4; d_gene: -; abundance: -; CDR3aa: CASSWGVGADTQYF; CDR3nt: TGTGCCAGCAGTTGGGGCGTCGGGGCAGATACGCAGTATTTT
j_gene: TRBJ2-6; v_gene: TRBV2; d_gene: TRBD1; abundance: -; CDR3aa: CASRPTPGQGNSGANVLTF; CDR3nt: TGTGCCAGCAGACCGACTCCGGGACAGGGAAACTCTGGGGCCAACGTCCTGACTTTC